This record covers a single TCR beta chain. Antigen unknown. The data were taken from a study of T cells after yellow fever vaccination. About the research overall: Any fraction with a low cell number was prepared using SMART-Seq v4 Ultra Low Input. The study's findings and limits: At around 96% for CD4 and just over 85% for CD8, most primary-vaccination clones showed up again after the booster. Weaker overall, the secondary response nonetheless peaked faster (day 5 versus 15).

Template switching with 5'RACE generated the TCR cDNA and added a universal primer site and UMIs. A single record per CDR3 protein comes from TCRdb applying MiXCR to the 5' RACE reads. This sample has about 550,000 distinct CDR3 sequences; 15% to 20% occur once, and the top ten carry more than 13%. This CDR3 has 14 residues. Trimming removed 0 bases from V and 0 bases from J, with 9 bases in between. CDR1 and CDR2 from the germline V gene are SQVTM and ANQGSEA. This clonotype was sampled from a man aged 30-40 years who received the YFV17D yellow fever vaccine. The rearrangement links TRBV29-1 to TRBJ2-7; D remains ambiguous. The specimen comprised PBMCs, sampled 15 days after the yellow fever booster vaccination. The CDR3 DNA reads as TGCAGCGTTGAAGATAAGGCGAACTCCTACGAGCAGTACTTC. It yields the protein CSVEDKANSYEQYF.